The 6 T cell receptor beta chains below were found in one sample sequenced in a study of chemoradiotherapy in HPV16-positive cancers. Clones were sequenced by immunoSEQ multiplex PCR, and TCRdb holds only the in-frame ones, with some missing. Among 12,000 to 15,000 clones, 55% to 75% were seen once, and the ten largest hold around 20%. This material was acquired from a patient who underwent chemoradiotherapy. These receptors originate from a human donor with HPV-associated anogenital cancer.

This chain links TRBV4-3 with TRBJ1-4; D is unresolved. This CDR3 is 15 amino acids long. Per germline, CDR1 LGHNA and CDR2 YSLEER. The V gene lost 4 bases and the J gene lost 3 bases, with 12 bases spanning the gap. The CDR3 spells CASSRNGMPNEKLFF. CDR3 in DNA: TGCGCCAGCAGCCGGAATGGGATGCCTAATGAAAAACTGTTTTTT.

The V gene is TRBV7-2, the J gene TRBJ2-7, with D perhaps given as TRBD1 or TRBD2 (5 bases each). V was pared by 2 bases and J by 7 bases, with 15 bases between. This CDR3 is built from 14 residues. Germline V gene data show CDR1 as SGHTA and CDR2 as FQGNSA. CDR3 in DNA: TGTGCCAGCAGCTTATTTGTCGGGGACGGGGAGCAGTACTTC. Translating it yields CASSLFVGDGEQYF.

CDR3 nucleotide sequence: TGTGCCAGCAGTTTTCAAGTGGGACAGCCCCAGCATTTT. This encodes CASSFQVGQPQHF. This chain joins TRBV27 and TRBJ1-5; no clear D gene. Germline V gives CDR1 MNHEY, CDR2 SMNVEV (reference sequence). Trimming stripped 3 bases from V and 7 bases from J, with 10 bases between. This CDR3 has 13 residues.

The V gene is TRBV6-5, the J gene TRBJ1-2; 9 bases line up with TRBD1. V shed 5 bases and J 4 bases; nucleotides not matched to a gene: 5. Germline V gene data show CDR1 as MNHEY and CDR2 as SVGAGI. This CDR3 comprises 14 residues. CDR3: CASSPGTGPYGYTF. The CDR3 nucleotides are TGTGCCAGCAGTCCCGGGACAGGGCCCTATGGCTACACCTTC.

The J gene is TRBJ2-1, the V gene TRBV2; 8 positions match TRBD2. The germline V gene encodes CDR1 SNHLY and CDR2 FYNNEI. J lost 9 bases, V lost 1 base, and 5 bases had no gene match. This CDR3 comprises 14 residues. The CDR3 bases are TGTGCCAGCAGTGAAGTCGGAAGCGGGGGTGAGCAGTTCTTC. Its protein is CASSEVGSGGEQFF.

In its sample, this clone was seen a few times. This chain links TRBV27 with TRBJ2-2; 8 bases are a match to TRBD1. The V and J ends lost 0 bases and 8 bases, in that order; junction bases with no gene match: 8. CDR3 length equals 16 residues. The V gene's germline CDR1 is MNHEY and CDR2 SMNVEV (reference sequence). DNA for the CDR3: TGTGCCAGCAGTTTATCGAAGACAGGGGTGGGGGGGGAGCTGTTTTTT. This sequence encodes CASSLSKTGVGGELFF.